The 5 T cell receptor beta chains listed next were all sequenced from one sample in a study of cytomegalovirus exposure and HLA in healthy donors. Using immunoSEQ multiplex PCR, the repertoire was profiled, and TCRdb retains in-frame clones only, with some absent. The sample includes some 310,000 clones, around 90% of them seen just once. Sequenced input: PBMCs. These receptor sequences come from a man younger than 40 in good health and CMV-seronegative.

This clone was observed a single time. V gene TRBV11-1 combines with J gene TRBJ1-6; D uncertain. V was pared by 3 bases and J by 9 bases, with 12 bases between. This CDR3 region has 14 residues. CDR1 and CDR2 (germline): SGHAT, FQDESV (reference sequence). As DNA, the CDR3 is TGTGCCAGCAGCTTTTCGAGTTTACCTTCACCCCTCCACTTT. Its protein product is CASSFSSLPSPLHF.

The chain couples TRBV5-6 to TRBJ2-7; 7 bases match TRBD1. V was pared by 0 bases and J by 5 bases, with 5 bases of the junction left unmatched. Germline loops: CDR1 SGHDT, CDR2 YYEEEE. The CDR3 has 14 amino acids. For the CDR3, the DNA is TGTGCCAGCAGCTTGGACAGGGGAAGCCACGAGCAGTACTTC. This sequence encodes CASSLDRGSHEQYF.

This chain uses TRBV25-1 with TRBJ1-2, with 7 bases identical to TRBD1. This CDR3 is 15 amino acids long. The junction had 10 bases not matched to a gene; V was cut back by 3 bases and J by 6 bases. Germline V lookup: CDR1 MGHDK, CDR2 SYGVNS. CDR3 sequence reads: CASSDYSGTAHGYTF. CDR3 DNA: TGTGCCAGCAGTGACTACTCCGGGACAGCCCATGGCTACACCTTC.

The chain employs TRBV7-2 and TRBJ1-5; D may be TRBD1 (5 bases). V dropped 1 base and J dropped 0 bases, with 10 bases sitting between them. The CDR3 spans 16 residues. Per the germline V gene, CDR1 is SGHTA and CDR2 is FQGNSA. The CDR3 DNA reads TGTGCCAGCAGCTTAGTAGGGGAAACTAGCAATCAGCCCCAGCATTTT. Amino acids: CASSLVGETSNQPQHF.

The chain couples TRBV18 to TRBJ2-7, with 9 bases fitting TRBD2. This CDR3 spans 16 amino acids. Trimming cost V 3 bases and J 0 bases; bases outside gene matches: 6. CDR1 KGHSH and CDR2 LQKENI come from the germline V gene. In DNA, the CDR3 is TGTGCCAGCTCACCGATAGCGGGGGCCAGCTCCTACGAGCAGTACTTC. Translating it yields CASSPIAGASSYEQYF.